One sample yielded the 30 T cell receptor beta chains listed below, sequenced in a study of high-grade serous ovarian cancer treatment subgroups. Some clones are missing from TCRdb's copy, which holds only in-frame ones; the method was immunoSEQ multiplex PCR. Here the sample spans 18,000 or so clones, roughly 80% being singletons. Tumor tissue was taken before any definitive surgery or chemotherapy was given. Sequencing used tumor tissue. The receptors come from a human donor with high-grade serous ovarian cancer.

The CDR3 DNA reads TGTGCCAGCAGTGCGGTGAGGATTAGCAACACTGAAGCTTTCTTT. Protein: CASSAVRISNTEAFF. V usage is TRBV2 and J usage is TRBJ1-1; D ambiguous. The ends were cut back, 4 bases at V and 2 bases at J, with 14 bases in the middle. Per germline, CDR1 SNHLY and CDR2 FYNNEI. The CDR3 is 15 amino acids.

This chain links TRBV11-2 with TRBJ2-7, with D possibly TRBD1 on 6 matching bases. The CDR3 is made up of 16 amino acids. Germline V gene sequence: CDR1 SGHAT, CDR2 FQNNGV. V lost 7 bases and J lost 0, with 19 bases in between. CDR3 protein: CASTQRLDSSSYEQYF. Here the CDR3 DNA reads TGTGCCAGCACCCAACGACTGGACAGCTCCTCCTACGAGCAGTACTTC.

This clone appeared a few times. The chain combines TRBV11-2 with TRBJ2-7; 8 positions match TRBD1. V was pared by 5 bases and J by 2 bases, with 8 bases of the junction left unmatched. Germline V gene data show CDR1 as SGHAT and CDR2 as FQNNGV. The CDR3 loop spans 15 amino acids. The CDR3 reads CASSPKTGATYEQYF. CDR3 nucleotide sequence: TGTGCCAGCAGCCCAAAGACAGGGGCAACCTACGAGCAGTACTTC.

The V and J genes are TRBV29-1 and TRBJ2-5, with a possible D match to TRBD2 (6 bases). This CDR3 has 13 residues. V was clipped by 5 bases and J by 5 bases, with 15 bases between them. The V gene's germline CDR1 is SQVTM and CDR2 ANQGSEA. The CDR3 DNA is TGCAGCGTTCGGGCCTCCGGAGGGGAGACCCAGTACTTC. Translating it yields CSVRASGGETQYF.

This clone was found a few times. The chain has TRBV4-1 and TRBJ1-1; tentatively, D is TRBD1 (6 bases). The CDR3 sequence is 14 residues long. Germline CDR1 and CDR2: MGHRA and YSYEKL. Trimming removed 4 bases from V and 1 base from J, with 10 bases in between. CDR3 loop: CASSRSTGNTEAFF. Here the CDR3 DNA reads TGCGCCAGCAGCCGATCGACAGGGAACACTGAAGCTTTCTTT.

The rearrangement links TRBV28 to TRBJ2-3; 8 nucleotides align to TRBD2. CDR3 length equals 14 residues. The germline CDR1 and CDR2 sequences are MDHEN and SYDVKM. V trimming: 5 bases; J trimming: 2 bases; junction bases outside the gene matches: 3. Here the CDR3 DNA reads TGTGCCAGCAGTCTAGCGGGCTTCACAGATACGCAGTATTTT. Protein: CASSLAGFTDTQYF.

This rearrangement joins TRBV18 to TRBJ2-1, with D possibly TRBD2 on 6 matching bases. Trimming took 2 bases from V and 0 from J, leaving 14 bases between them. CDR1 KGHSH and CDR2 LQKENI come from the germline V gene. The CDR3 contains 17 residues. The CDR3 bases are TGTGCCAGCTCACCATCCCGGGACTTTAGCTCCTACAATGAGCAGTTCTTC. Translated, it gives CASSPSRDFSSYNEQFF.

The V and J genes are TRBV19 and TRBJ2-1; 7 bases are shared with TRBD2. This CDR3 region has 13 residues. Germline V CDR1 and CDR2: LNHDA, SQIVND (reference sequence). Unmatched junction bases numbered 4, after V lost 6 bases and J lost 5 bases. CDR3 protein: CASRSAGDNEQFF. The CDR3 DNA is TGTGCCAGTAGGAGCGCGGGAGACAATGAGCAGTTCTTC.

This clone was picked up one time. The chain couples TRBV5-1 to TRBJ2-1; D not certain. V lost 0 bases and J lost 7, with 8 bases in between. This CDR3 comprises 13 residues. Germline loops: CDR1 SGHRS, CDR2 YFSETQ. The CDR3 DNA follows: TGCGCCAGCAGCTTGGGTACCGAGAATGAGCAGTTCTTC. Translation: CASSLGTENEQFF. Full variable domain (remainder filled in from reference TRBV5-1 and TRBJ2-1): KAGVTQTPRYLIKTRGQQVTLSCSPISGHRSVSWYQQTPGQGLQFLFEYFSETQRNKGNFPGRFSGRQFSNSRSEMNVSTLELGDSALYLCASSLGTENEQFFGPGTRLTVL.

This sequence joins TRBV25-1 and TRBJ1-3, with D perhaps TRBD1 (6 bases). Trimming removed 0 bases at V and 2 bases at J, with 11 bases between. This CDR3 is 16 amino acids long. Germline assignment: CDR1 MGHDK and CDR2 SYGVNS. The CDR3 protein is CASSEYRDTAGNTIYF. Here the CDR3 DNA reads TGTGCCAGCAGTGAATATCGGGACACCGCTGGAAACACCATATATTTT. The complete variable domain, with remaining parts taken from reference TRBV25-1 and TRBJ1-3, reads EADIYQTPRYLVIGTGKKITLECSQTMGHDKMYWYQQDPGMELHLIHYSYGVNSTEKGDLSSESTVSRIRTEHFPLTLESARPSHTSQYLCASSEYRDTAGNTIYFGEGSWLTVV.

V gene TRBV4-1 combines with J gene TRBJ2-7, with 8 positions matching TRBD1. V was clipped by 4 bases and J by 7 bases; unmatched bases: 18. CDR1 and CDR2 (germline): MGHRA, YSYEKL. There are 17 residues in the CDR3. The CDR3 is CASSPSKGSGGLWEQYF. The CDR3 bases are TGCGCCAGCAGCCCTTCAAAGGGGTCAGGGGGCCTTTGGGAGCAGTACTTC.

For the CDR3, the DNA is TGTGCCAGCAGCTTGCTCCCGGGGATCTCCAGGGAGACCCAGTACTTC. Translating gives CASSLLPGISRETQYF. The chain has TRBV5-8 and TRBJ2-5, with D perhaps TRBD2 (5 bases). The germline V and J ends were trimmed by 1 base and 5 bases, with 18 bases remaining between them. Germline V gene sequence: CDR1 SGHTS, CDR2 YDEGEE. The CDR3 loop spans 16 amino acids.

This clone was observed once. V usage is TRBV27 and J usage is TRBJ2-3; a weak D match, TRBD2 (5 bases). Germline CDR1 is MNHEY and CDR2 is SMNVEV (reference sequence). The CDR3 length is 14 residues. The ends were cut back, 9 bases at V and 6 bases at J, with 19 bases in the middle. This chain's CDR3 is CASKLPGLDDTQYF. DNA of the CDR3: TGTGCCAGTAAATTACCGGGATTAGACGATACGCAGTATTTT.

This clone was seen a few times. The chain combines TRBV11-3 with TRBJ1-2; TRBD1 is a possible D gene (6 bases). In germline, CDR1 is SGHNT, CDR2 YENEEA. The CDR3 contains 13 residues. Trimming stripped 5 bases from V and 6 bases from J, with 13 bases between. This CDR3 is CASSRTVDNGYTF. Written as DNA, the CDR3 is TGTGCCAGCAGCCGGACAGTGGATAATGGCTACACCTTC.

About this clone: Germline and junction disagree at one end, which may indicate a read error. The chain couples TRBV4-1 to TRBJ2-2; 9 bases match TRBD1. The germline V gene encodes CDR1 MGHRA and CDR2 YSYEKL. The CDR3 length is 16 residues. The CDR3 sequence is CANSLPQGAGTGELFF. The DNA of the CDR3 is TGCGCCAACAGCCTTCCACAGGGGGCCGGAACCGGGGAGCTGTTTTTT.

The chain combines TRBV28 with TRBJ1-1; TRBD1 is a possible D gene (6 bases). From germline, CDR1 is MDHEN and CDR2 SYDVKM. This CDR3 comprises 16 residues. The ends were cut back, 5 bases at V and 2 bases at J, with 18 bases in the middle. CDR3 nucleotides: TGTGCCAGCAGTACACAAGAAGGCAGGGGCAACACTGAAGCTTTCTTT. Protein sequence: CASSTQEGRGNTEAFF.

This clone has a single count. The chain links TRBV19 to TRBJ1-2, with D hard to call. Per the germline V gene, CDR1 is LNHDA and CDR2 is SQIVND (reference sequence). V was shortened by 3 bases and J by 1 base, with 18 bases between the two germline ends. CDR3 length: 17 residues. The CDR3 DNA is TGTGCCAGTAGTATCTTGGCAGGAGCGCTACTTAACTATGGCTACACCTTC. Its translation: CASSILAGALLNYGYTF.

This chain connects TRBV4-2 to TRBJ1-2, with 8 bases matching TRBD1. V lost 4 bases to trimming and J lost 3 bases; unmatched junction nucleotides: 7. Germline loops: CDR1 LGHNA, CDR2 YNFKEQ. The CDR3 totals 15 residues. The CDR3 region is CASSRTGPTDYGYTF. The CDR3 nucleotides are TGTGCCAGCAGCCGGACAGGGCCAACCGACTATGGCTACACCTTC.

This clone is a singleton in its sample. The chain recombines TRBV5-4 with TRBJ2-5; D call uncertain. This CDR3 spans 13 amino acids. CDR1 is SGHNT and CDR2 is YYREEE in the germline V gene (reference sequence). Trimming left V 5 bases short and J 7 bases short, with 15 bases between. The CDR3 here is CASSFHVEGTQYF. In nucleotides, the CDR3 is TGTGCCAGCAGTTTCCACGTGGAAGGGACCCAGTACTTC.

The chain uses TRBV27 and TRBJ2-7; D assignment may be TRBD1 or TRBD2 (5 bases each). Trimming removed 3 bases from V and 4 bases from J, with 16 bases in between. Germline CDR1 and CDR2: MNHEY and SMNVEV (reference sequence). This CDR3 is 15 amino acids long. The CDR3 DNA reads TGTGCCAGCAGTTTGGGGGAACCGGGAAGGTACGAGCAGTACTTC. This sequence encodes CASSLGEPGRYEQYF.

The V call is TRBV10-3, the J call TRBJ1-4; tentatively, D is TRBD1 (5 bases). Germline CDR1 is ENHRY and CDR2 is SYGVKD. With 2 bases removed from V and 10 bases from J, the gap between germline ends came to 17 bases. This CDR3 has 15 amino acids. As DNA, the CDR3 is TGTGCCATCAGTGAGGGGGCAGTAGTAAAGGGAAAACTGTTTTTT. Translated, it gives CAISEGAVVKGKLFF.

This clone was counted between two and nine times. The chain is built from TRBV29-1 and TRBJ1-3, with 10 bases identical to TRBD1. V shed 6 bases and J 1 base; nucleotides not matched to a gene: 9. Germline assignment: CDR1 SQVTM and CDR2 ANQGSEA. The length of the CDR3 is 16 residues. CDR3 protein: CSVDRGAQGSGNTIYF. CDR3 bases: TGCAGCGTGGACAGGGGGGCCCAGGGTTCTGGAAACACCATATATTTT.

The chain couples TRBV29-1 to TRBJ2-7; D call uncertain. The V end was cut by 3 bases, the J end by 2 bases, with 11 bases between. The CDR3 covers 13 residues. Germline V lookup: CDR1 SQVTM, CDR2 ANQGSEA. This CDR3 is CSVESSFAYEQYF. The CDR3, as DNA: TGCAGCGTTGAGAGCAGCTTCGCCTACGAGCAGTACTTC.

The CDR3 here is CASSLGLAGVGTGELFF. Written as DNA, the CDR3 is TGTGCCAGCAGCCTCGGACTAGCGGGAGTGGGAACCGGGGAGCTGTTTTTT. V and J are TRBV27 and TRBJ2-2, with TRBD2 identical over 13 bases. The V segment lost 6 bases and the J segment 5 bases; nucleotides outside the gene matches: 9. Germline V gives CDR1 MNHEY, CDR2 SMNVEV (reference sequence). The CDR3 is 17 amino acids.

The DNA for the CDR3 is TGTGCCAGCGGAACTAGCGGGAGGGCCGTCGAGCAGTACTTC. This encodes CASGTSGRAVEQYF. The rearrangement joins TRBV11-3 to TRBJ2-5; 13 positions agree with TRBD2. The J call is in doubt because the DNA end fits TRBJ2-7 better. The CDR3 totals 14 residues. Germline V gene lookup returns CDR1 SGHNT and CDR2 YENEEA.

This clone came up a few times. This sequence joins TRBV5-3 and TRBJ2-7; a weak D match, TRBD2 (6 bases). TRBV5-3 is placed among ORFs of uncertain function. Trimming removed 3 bases from V and 0 bases from J, with 13 bases in between. The CDR3 runs to 15 residues. The CDR3 spells CARSWGGTSSYEQYF. Written as DNA, the CDR3 is TGTGCCAGAAGCTGGGGCGGGACGAGCTCCTACGAGCAGTACTTC.

The J gene is TRBJ1-4, the V gene TRBV19, with no clear D. Trimming took 4 bases from V and 5 from J, leaving 14 bases between them. CDR3 length: 15 amino acids. Germline V gene lookup returns CDR1 LNHDA and CDR2 SQIVND (reference sequence). Here the CDR3 DNA reads TGTGCCAGTAGTAGACACATAGTCGGGAATGAAAAACTGTTTTTT. This codes for CASSRHIVGNEKLFF.

The V and J genes are TRBV19 and TRBJ2-1; 7 bases line up with TRBD2. CDR3 length equals 16 residues. Germline-derived CDR1 and CDR2 are LNHDA and SQIVND (reference sequence). V gave up 1 base and J gave up 2 bases; unmatched junction bases: 5. CDR3 in DNA: TGTGCCAGTAGTATAGGTGGGAGGGCCGCCTACAATGAGCAGTTCTTC. Its protein is CASSIGGRAAYNEQFF.

The chain uses TRBV7-9 and TRBJ2-7, with D possibly called TRBD1 or TRBD2 (5 bases each). The CDR3 sequence is 15 residues long. V was cut by 5 bases and J by 0 bases, with 14 bases left in between. Germline CDR1 is SEHNR and CDR2 is FQNEAQ (reference sequence). In DNA form, the CDR3 reads TGTGCCAGCAGCCCCCGGGGCCTTGCCTCCTACGAGCAGTACTTC. This sequence encodes CASSPRGLASYEQYF.

This clone turned up a few times. The gene calls are TRBV5-1 and TRBJ2-7, with D tentatively TRBD2 (5 bases). Germline lookup yields CDR1 SGHRS and CDR2 YFSETQ. The V and J ends lost 0 bases and 2 bases respectively, with 9 bases between them. The CDR3 length is 14 residues. CDR3 in amino acids: CASSLDSETYEQYF. Written as DNA, the CDR3 is TGCGCCAGCAGCTTGGATAGCGAAACCTACGAGCAGTACTTC.